This T cell receptor (beta chain) was captured in a study of T-cell reconstitution after alpha-beta-depleted transplantation in children. Preparing the TCRbeta library involved the use of unique molecular identifiers. Using its own MiXCR run on the PCR reads, TCRdb lists one record per CDR3 protein. The sample shows around 960,000 distinct CDR3 sequences, about 29% of them seen only once. Trimming cost V 4 bases and J 5 bases, with 8 bases left between them. CDR3 length: 12 amino acids. Germline V CDR1 and CDR2: SSHAT, FNYEAQ (reference sequence). The TCR originated in a boy younger than two who had a stem cell transplant for SCID, so the T cells may come from the graft donor. The material was PBMCs, mostly from graft donor cells, obtained 360 days after TCRalphabeta/CD19-depleted stem cell transplant. The J gene is TRBJ2-5, the V gene TRBV7-7; D is ambiguous. In nucleotides, the CDR3 is TGTGCCAGCAGCTCCTCGGACGAGACCCAGTACTTC. This translates into CASSSSDETQYF.